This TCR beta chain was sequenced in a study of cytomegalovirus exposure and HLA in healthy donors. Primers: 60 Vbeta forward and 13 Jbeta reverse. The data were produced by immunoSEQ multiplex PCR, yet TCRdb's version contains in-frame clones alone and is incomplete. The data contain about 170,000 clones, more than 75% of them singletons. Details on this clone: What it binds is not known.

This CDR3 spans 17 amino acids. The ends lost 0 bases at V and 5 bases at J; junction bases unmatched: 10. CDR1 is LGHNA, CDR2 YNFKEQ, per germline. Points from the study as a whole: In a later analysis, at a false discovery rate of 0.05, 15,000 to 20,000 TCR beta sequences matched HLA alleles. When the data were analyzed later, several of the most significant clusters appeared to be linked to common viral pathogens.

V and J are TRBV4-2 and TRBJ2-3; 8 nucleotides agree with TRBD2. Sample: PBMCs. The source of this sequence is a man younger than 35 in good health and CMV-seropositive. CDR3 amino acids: CASSQDFGGGRVDTQYF. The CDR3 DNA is TGTGCCAGCAGCCAAGATTTCGGCGGGGGGCGGGTAGATACGCAGTATTTT.